This T cell receptor (beta chain) was sequenced in a study of shared clonotypes between healthy human individuals. Whole-study results and caveats: Genetic and exposure-history diversity was limited by the few donors.

Per sorted-subset replicate PCR, input was approximately 0.2 ug DNA, representing roughly 30,000 T cell genomes. Sequencing used immunoSEQ multiplex PCR; TCRdb keeps in-frame clones, though not all of them. The sample includes over 1.4 million clones, around 95% seen only once; the top ten take approximately 1%. In the case of this clone: Its antigen is still unknown.

The length of the CDR3 is 15 residues. Germline V lookup: CDR1 WNHNN, CDR2 SYGVQD (reference sequence). With 6 bases clipped from V and 6 bases from J, the junction kept 12 bases outside the gene matches. There were no recent acute infections or vaccinations among the donors, who were healthy HIV-negative adults. CD4+ cells were split into CD45RA+ naive and CD45RA-negative memory subsets. The sequence came from a man between 25 and 39 years old in good health. The gene calls are TRBV10-1 and TRBJ2-7, with 9 positions matching TRBD2. The sequencing input was naive CD4+ T cells sorted from blood. Sample subset: CD45RA+ positively selected. The CDR3 region is CASSASRREGREQYF. The CDR3 DNA follows: TGCGCCAGCAGCGCGTCGCGGCGGGAGGGCCGCGAGCAGTACTTC.